Listed below are T cell receptor beta chains from one sample, sequenced in a study of long-term antiretroviral therapy in people with HIV. TCRdb keeps only in-frame clones here, not all; method: immunoSEQ multiplex PCR. The table lists approximately 32,000 clones, about four fifths of them singletons. Source: unsorted PBMCs, taken 0.4 years before starting antiretroviral therapy. The receptors come from a man between 18 and 29 years old with HIV. The conserved cysteine and the conserved F or W are not part of the CDR3 here.

j_call v_call cdr3_aa
TRBJ2-7 TRBV2 ASRSQTSGGYEQY
TRBJ1-6 TRBV6-5 ASSVAIGGVVH
TRBJ2-2 TRBV6-5 ASSYSGTSNTGELF
TRBJ2-7 TRBV2 ASSADPGNAFPYEQY
TRBJ2-1 TRBV19 ASSPGTTYNEQF
TRBJ2-1 TRBV13 ASSLRGESNNEQF
TRBJ2-7 TRBV10-3 AISPTGGAGEQY
TRBJ2-3 TRBV14 ASSFALPDTQY
TRBJ2-7 TRBV5-6 ASSPLETYEQY
TRBJ2-5 TRBV18 ASSPAGEETQY
TRBJ2-7 TRBV19 ASGTGSYEQY
TRBJ2-5 TRBV15 ATSRGVGKTQY
TRBJ2-6 TRBV2 ASSEQGSGANVLT
TRBJ1-2 TRBV5-4 ASSLIFQGAYGYT
TRBJ2-1 TRBV5-1 ASSFTGTSGVYNEQF
TRBJ2-3 TRBV6-6 ASSHGQGPDTQY
TRBJ2-5 TRBV2 ASSDGPRTETQY
TRBJ2-7 TRBV6-6 ASSKETRGSYEQY
TRBJ2-2 TRBV18 ASSPPGQGANTGELF
TRBJ2-1 TRBV5-6 ASSLSLRLDEQF
TRBJ2-5 TRBV4-2 ASSRVPTETQY
TRBJ2-5 TRBV7-9 ASSPIQGAETQY
TRBJ2-3 TRBV5-1 ASSFGQGADTQY
TRBJ2-6 TRBV7-2 ASSLVLGAGANVLT
TRBJ2-5 TRBV28 ASSLGRAQETQY
TRBJ2-1 TRBV2 ASSEGLAAYNEQF
TRBJ1-4 TRBV5-1 ASSPETGPIEKLF